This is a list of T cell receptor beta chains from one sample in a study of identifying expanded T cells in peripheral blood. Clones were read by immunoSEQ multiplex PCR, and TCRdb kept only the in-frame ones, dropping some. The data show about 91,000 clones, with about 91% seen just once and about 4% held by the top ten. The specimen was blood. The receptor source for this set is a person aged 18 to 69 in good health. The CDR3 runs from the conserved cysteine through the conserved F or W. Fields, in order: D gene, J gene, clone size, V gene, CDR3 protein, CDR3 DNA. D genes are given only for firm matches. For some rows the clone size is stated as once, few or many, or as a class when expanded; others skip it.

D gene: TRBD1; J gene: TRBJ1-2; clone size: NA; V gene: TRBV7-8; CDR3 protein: CASSSGQGWGYTF; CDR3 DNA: TGTGCCAGCAGCTCCGGACAGGGGTGGGGCTACACCTTC
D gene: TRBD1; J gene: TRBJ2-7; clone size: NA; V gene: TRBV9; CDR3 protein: CASSVDRASYEQYF; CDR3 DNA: TGTGCCAGCAGCGTCGACAGGGCCTCCTACGAGCAGTACTTC
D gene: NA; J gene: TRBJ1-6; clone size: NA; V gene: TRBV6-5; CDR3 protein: CASTRGSHNSPLHF; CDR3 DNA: TGTGCCAGCACACGGGGAAGTCATAATTCACCCCTCCACTTT
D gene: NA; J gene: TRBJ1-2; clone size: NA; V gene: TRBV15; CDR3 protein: CATSRDGGDYGYTF; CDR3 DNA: TGTGCCACCAGCAGAGACGGGGGGGACTATGGCTACACCTTC
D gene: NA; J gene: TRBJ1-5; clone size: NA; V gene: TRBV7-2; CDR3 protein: CASSPGRDRNQPQHF; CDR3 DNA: TGTGCCAGCAGCCCAGGCCGGGACCGAAATCAGCCCCAGCATTTT
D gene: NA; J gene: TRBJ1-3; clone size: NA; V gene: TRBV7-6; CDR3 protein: CATFGPGTEGNTIYF; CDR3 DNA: TGTGCCACCTTTGGACCCGGGACGGAAGGAAACACCATATATTTT
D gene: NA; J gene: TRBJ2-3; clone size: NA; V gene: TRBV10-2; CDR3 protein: CASRDFRWGDTQYF; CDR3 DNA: TGCGCCAGCCGGGACTTTAGGTGGGGCGATACGCAGTATTTT
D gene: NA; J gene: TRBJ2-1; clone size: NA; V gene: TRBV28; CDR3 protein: CASSHRGGDFAGTEQFF; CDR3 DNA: TGTGCCAGCAGTCACCGAGGAGGGGATTTTGCGGGAACGGAGCAGTTCTTC
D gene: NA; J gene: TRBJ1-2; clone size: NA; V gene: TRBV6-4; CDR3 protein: CASTRRGGPGGYTF; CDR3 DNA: TGTGCCAGCACTCGACGGGGGGGGCCGGGGGGCTACACCTTC
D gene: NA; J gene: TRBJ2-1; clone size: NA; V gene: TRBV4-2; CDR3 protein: CASSQAVAVTYNEQFF; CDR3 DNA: TGTGCCAGCAGCCAAGCGGTAGCGGTTACCTACAATGAGCAGTTCTTC
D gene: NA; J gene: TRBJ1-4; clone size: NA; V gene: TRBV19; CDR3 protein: CASSIVPAATNEKLFF; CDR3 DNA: TGTGCCAGTAGTATAGTCCCGGCAGCAACTAATGAAAAACTGTTTTTT
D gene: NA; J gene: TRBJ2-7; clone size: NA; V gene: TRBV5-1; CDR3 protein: CASSEPGRTVSYEQYF; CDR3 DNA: TGCGCCAGCAGCGAACCGGGACGCACCGTCTCCTACGAGCAGTACTTC
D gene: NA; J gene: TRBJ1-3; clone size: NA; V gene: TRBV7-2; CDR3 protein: CASSSRVSGNTIYF; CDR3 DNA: TGTGCCAGCAGCTCCAGGGTCTCTGGAAACACCATATATTTT
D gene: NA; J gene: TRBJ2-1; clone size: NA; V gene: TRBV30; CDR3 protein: CAWMDSPYNEQFF; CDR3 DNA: TGTGCCTGGATGGACTCACCATACAATGAGCAGTTCTTC
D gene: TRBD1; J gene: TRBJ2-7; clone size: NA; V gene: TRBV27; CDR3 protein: CASSLSLNRGNEQYF; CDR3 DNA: TGTGCCAGCAGTTTATCCCTAAACAGGGGCAACGAGCAGTACTTC
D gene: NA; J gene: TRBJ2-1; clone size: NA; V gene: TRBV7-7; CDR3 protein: CASSHGSRSANEQFF; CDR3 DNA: TGTGCCAGCAGCCACGGATCTAGGTCGGCGAATGAGCAGTTCTTC
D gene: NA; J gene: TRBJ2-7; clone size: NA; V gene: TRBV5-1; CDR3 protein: CASSYGYEQYF; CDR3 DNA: TGCGCCAGCAGTTACGGTTACGAGCAGTACTTC
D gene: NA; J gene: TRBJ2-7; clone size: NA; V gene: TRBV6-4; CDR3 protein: CATTNNKDTYEQYF; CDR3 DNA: TGTGCCACCACGAACAACAAGGACACCTACGAGCAGTACTTC
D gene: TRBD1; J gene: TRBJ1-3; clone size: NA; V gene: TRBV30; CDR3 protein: CACRQGAGNTIYF; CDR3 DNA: TGTGCCTGTAGACAGGGCGCCGGAAACACCATATATTTT
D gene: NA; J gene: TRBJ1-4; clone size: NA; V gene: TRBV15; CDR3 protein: CATSRKNRDEKLFF; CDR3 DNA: TGTGCCACCAGCAGAAAAAACAGGGACGAAAAACTGTTTTTT
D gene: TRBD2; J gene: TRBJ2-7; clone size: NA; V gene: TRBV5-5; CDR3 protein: CASNSGRSSYEQYF; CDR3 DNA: TGTGCCAGCAACTCCGGGAGGAGCTCCTACGAGCAGTACTTC
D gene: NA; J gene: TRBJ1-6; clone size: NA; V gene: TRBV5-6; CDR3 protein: CASARIGGGPLHF; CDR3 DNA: TGTGCCAGCGCTCGGATAGGAGGCGGACCCCTCCACTTT
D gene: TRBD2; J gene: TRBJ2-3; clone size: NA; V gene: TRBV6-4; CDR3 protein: CASGRETDTQYF; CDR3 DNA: TGTGCCAGCGGGCGGGAGACAGATACGCAGTATTTT
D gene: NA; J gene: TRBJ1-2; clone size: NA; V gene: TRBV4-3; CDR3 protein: CASSQDGENYGYTF; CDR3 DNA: TGCGCCAGCAGCCAAGACGGGGAGAACTATGGCTACACCTTC
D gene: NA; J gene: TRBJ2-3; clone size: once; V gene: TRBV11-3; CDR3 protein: CASSFRGGGNTDTQYF; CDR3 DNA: TGTGCCAGCAGCTTCAGGGGCGGTGGCAACACAGATACGCAGTATTTT
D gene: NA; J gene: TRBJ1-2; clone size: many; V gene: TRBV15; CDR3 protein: CATSGTNYGYTF; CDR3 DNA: TGTGCCACCAGCGGGACAAACTATGGCTACACCTTC
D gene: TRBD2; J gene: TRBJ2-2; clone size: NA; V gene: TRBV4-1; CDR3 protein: CASSHLLPHGASGRGTGELFF; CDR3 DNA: TGCGCCAGCAGCCACCTACTACCCCATGGGGCTAGCGGGAGGGGAACCGGGGAGCTGTTTTTT
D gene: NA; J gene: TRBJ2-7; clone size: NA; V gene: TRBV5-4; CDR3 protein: CASSLDAYEQYF; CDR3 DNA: TGTGCCAGCAGCTTGGACGCCTACGAGCAGTACTTC
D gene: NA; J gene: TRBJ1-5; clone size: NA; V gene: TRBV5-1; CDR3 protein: CASSSGQNQPQHF; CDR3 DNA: TGCGCCAGCAGCTCCGGACAAAATCAGCCCCAGCATTTT
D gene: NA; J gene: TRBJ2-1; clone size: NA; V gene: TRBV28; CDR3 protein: CASRAVGGSQVEQFF; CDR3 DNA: TGTGCCAGCAGGGCAGTGGGGGGAAGTCAAGTTGAGCAGTTCTTC
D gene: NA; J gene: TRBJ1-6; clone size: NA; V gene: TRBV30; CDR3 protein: CAWNDGSSYNSPLHF; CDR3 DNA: TGTGCCTGGAACGACGGAAGCTCCTATAATTCACCCCTCCACTTT
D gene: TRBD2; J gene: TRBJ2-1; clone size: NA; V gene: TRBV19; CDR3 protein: CASSNGLAGAYNEQFF; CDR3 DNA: TGTGCCAGTAGTAACGGACTAGCGGGAGCTTACAATGAGCAGTTCTTC
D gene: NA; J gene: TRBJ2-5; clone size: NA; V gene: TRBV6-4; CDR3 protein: CASSEFAGMGEETQYF; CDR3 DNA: TGTGCCAGCAGTGAGTTTGCAGGGATGGGGGAGGAGACCCAGTACTTC
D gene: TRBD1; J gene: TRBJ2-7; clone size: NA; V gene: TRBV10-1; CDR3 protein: CASSESYDRGSYEQYF; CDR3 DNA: TGCGCCAGCAGTGAGTCCTATGACAGGGGATCCTACGAGCAGTACTTC
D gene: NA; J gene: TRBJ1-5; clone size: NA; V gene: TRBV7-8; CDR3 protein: CASSLEGSTSNQPQHF; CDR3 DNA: TGTGCCAGCAGCCTTGAGGGGAGCACAAGCAATCAGCCCCAGCATTTT
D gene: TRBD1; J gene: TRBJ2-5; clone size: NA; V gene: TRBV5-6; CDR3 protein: CASSRDRAGETQYF; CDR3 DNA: TGTGCCAGCAGCCGGGACAGGGCGGGGGAGACCCAGTACTTC
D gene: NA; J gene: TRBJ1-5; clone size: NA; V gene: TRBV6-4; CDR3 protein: CASSVESNQPQHF; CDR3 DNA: TGTGCCAGCAGTGTGGAGTCGAATCAGCCCCAGCATTTT
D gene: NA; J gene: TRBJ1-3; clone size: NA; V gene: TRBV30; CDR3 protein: CAWDLIEGNTIYF; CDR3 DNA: TGTGCCTGGGATTTGATAGAAGGAAACACCATATATTTT
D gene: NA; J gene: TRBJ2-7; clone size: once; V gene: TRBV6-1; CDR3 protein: CASSEGGAGAYEQYF; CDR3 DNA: TGTGCCAGCAGTGAAGGAGGAGCGGGTGCCTACGAGCAGTACTTC
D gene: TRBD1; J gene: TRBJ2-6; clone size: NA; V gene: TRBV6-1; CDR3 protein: CASSGRGQGGSGANVLTF; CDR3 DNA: TGTGCCAGCAGTGGGAGGGGACAGGGGGGCTCTGGGGCCAACGTCCTGACTTTC
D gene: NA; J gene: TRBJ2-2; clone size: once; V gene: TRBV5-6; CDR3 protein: CASSLGPGTGELFF; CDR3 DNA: TGTGCCAGCAGCTTGGGACCGGGCACCGGGGAGCTGTTTTTT
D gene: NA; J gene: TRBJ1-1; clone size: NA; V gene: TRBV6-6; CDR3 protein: CASSQGGATEAFF; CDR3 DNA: TGTGCCAGCAGCCAAGGGGGGGCCACTGAAGCTTTCTTT
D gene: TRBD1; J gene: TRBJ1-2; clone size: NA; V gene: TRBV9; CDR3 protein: CASSRDRVYGYTF; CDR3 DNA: TGTGCCAGCAGCCGGGACAGGGTCTATGGCTACACCTTC
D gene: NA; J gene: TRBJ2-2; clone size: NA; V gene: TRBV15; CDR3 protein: CATSRSYPNGGELFF; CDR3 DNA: TGTGCCACCAGCAGATCATACCCGAACGGCGGGGAGCTGTTTTTT
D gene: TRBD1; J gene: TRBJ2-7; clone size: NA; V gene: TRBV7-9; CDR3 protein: CASSGRDRGDEQYF; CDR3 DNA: TGTGCCAGCAGCGGCCGGGACAGGGGCGACGAGCAGTACTTC
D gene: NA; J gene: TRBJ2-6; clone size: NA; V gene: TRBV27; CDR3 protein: CASTIGGSGANVLTF; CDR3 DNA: TGTGCCAGCACCATTGGGGGGTCTGGGGCCAACGTCCTGACTTTC
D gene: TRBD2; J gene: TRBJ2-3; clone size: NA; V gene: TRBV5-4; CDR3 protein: CASSLGGGAGTDTQYF; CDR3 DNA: TGTGCCAGCAGCTTGGGCGGGGGGGCCGGAACAGATACGCAGTATTTT
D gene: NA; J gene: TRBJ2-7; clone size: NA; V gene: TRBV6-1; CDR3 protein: CASRELWADSSYEQYF; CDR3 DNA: TGTGCCAGCAGGGAACTCTGGGCGGATAGCTCCTACGAGCAGTACTTC
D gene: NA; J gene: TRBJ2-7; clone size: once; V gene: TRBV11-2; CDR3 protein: CASSLSEVGGSYEQYF; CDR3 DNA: TGTGCCAGCAGCTTAAGTGAGGTTGGTGGATCCTACGAGCAGTACTTC
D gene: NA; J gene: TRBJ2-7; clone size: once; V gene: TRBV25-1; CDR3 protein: CASSESRRGNYEQYF; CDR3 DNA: TGTGCCAGCAGTGAGTCAAGGAGGGGGAATTACGAGCAGTACTTC
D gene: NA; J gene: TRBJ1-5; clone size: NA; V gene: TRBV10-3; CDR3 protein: CAISGTDNQPQHF; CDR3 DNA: TGTGCCATCAGTGGTACAGACAATCAGCCCCAGCATTTT
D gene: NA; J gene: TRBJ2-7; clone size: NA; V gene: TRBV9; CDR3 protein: CASSPRGATYEQYF; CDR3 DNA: TGTGCCAGCAGCCCGAGAGGGGCCACCTACGAGCAGTACTTC
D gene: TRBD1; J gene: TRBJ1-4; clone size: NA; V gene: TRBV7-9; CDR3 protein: CASSELERGHEKLFF; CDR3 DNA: TGTGCCAGCAGTGAACTCGAGAGGGGGCATGAAAAACTGTTTTTT